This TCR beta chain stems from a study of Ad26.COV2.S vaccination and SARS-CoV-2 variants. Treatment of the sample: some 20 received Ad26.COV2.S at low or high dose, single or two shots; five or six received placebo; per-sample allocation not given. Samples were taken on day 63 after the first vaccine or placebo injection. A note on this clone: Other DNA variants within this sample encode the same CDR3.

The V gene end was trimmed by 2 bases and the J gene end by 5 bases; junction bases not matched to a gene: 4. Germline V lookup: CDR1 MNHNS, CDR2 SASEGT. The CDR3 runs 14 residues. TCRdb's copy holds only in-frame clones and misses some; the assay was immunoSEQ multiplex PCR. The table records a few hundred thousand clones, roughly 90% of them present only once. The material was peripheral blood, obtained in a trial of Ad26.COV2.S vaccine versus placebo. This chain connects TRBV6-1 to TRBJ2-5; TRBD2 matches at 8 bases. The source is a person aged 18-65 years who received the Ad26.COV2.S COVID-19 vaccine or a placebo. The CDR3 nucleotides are TGTGCCAGCAGTGAACTTGGCGGGGGGGAGACCCAGTACTTC. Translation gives CASSELGGGETQYF.